One sample yielded the 22 T cell receptor beta chains listed below, sequenced in a study of blood T cell repertoires in COVID-19. Repertoires were generated with immunoSEQ multiplex PCR, while TCRdb's copy carries only in-frame clones and drops some. Of under 80,000 clones listed, around 85% are singletons. The sample comprised peripheral blood. The origin of the receptors is a man between 70 and 80 years old with acute or convalescent COVID-19.

The rearrangement links TRBV4-1 to TRBJ2-5, with a possible D match to TRBD2 (5 bases). Per germline, CDR1 MGHRA and CDR2 YSYEKL. CDR3 size: 17 residues. Trimming took off 0 bases at V and 2 bases at J, with 16 bases between the two ends. CDR3 bases: TGCGCCAGCAGCCAAGATGGGAGAGAGGATAGGCAAGAGACCCAGTACTTC. This translates into CASSQDGREDRQETQYF.

The CDR3 DNA reads TGTGCCAGCAGCCTCGAGCGGGGGGTAAAAAATGAGCAGTTCTTC. It specifies CASSLERGVKNEQFF. J is TRBJ2-1 and V is TRBV7-3, with 9 bases fitting TRBD2. V trimming: 5 bases; J trimming: 7 bases; junction bases outside the gene matches: 9. Germline V gene data show CDR1 as SGHTA and CDR2 as FQGTGA. This CDR3 contains 15 residues.

V gene TRBV7-9 combines with J gene TRBJ1-1; 8 bases agree with TRBD1. The CDR3 totals 18 residues. Germline loops: CDR1 SEHNR, CDR2 FQNEAQ (reference sequence). V dropped 2 bases and J dropped 1; count of bases not matched to a gene: 12. CDR3 in amino acids: CASSLTRTGWVRNTEAFF. The CDR3 DNA follows: TGTGCCAGCAGCTTAACAAGGACAGGGTGGGTTAGGAACACTGAAGCTTTCTTT. Supplemented by reference TRBV7-9 and TRBJ1-1, the full variable domain reads DTGVSQNPRHKITKRGQNVTFRCDPISEHNRLYWYRQTLGQGPEFLTYFQNEAQLEKSRLLSDRFSAERPKGSFSTLEIQRTEQGDSAMYLCASSLTRTGWVRNTEAFFGQGTRLTVV.

This chain joins TRBV29-1 and TRBJ1-2; 7 bases are a match to TRBD1. This CDR3 has 12 amino acids. Germline trimming cut 1 base from V and 7 bases from J; bases unmatched to any gene: 3. Germline CDR1 and CDR2: SQVTM and ANQGSEA. The CDR3 region has the DNA TGCAGCGTTGAAGGGCAGGGGGGTGGCTACACCTTC. Its protein product is CSVEGQGGGYTF.

This clone was observed a handful of times. The chain joins TRBV10-3 to TRBJ1-1; unclear D gene. The CDR3 is made up of 12 amino acids. The V gene lost 8 bases and the J gene lost 0 bases, with 7 bases spanning the gap. The germline CDR1 and CDR2 sequences are ENHRY and SYGVKD. This CDR3 is CAISRLNTEAFF. The CDR3 nucleotides are TGTGCCATCTCGCGGCTGAACACTGAAGCTTTCTTT.

This clone has just a few counts. The chain employs TRBV9 and TRBJ2-7; 7 bases fit TRBD1. This CDR3 has 14 amino acids. Trimming removed 4 bases from V and 1 base from J; junction bases left unmatched: 5. Germline CDR1 and CDR2: SGDLS and YYNGEE. The DNA of the CDR3 is TGTGCCAGCAGCTCCCGGGACAGTTCCTACGAGCAGTACTTC. This sequence encodes CASSSRDSSYEQYF.

This chain uses TRBV5-1 with TRBJ2-7; 10 nucleotides agree with TRBD2. The CDR3 consists of 18 residues. The V and J ends lost 0 bases and 6 bases, in that order; junction bases with no gene match: 15. The germline V gene has CDR1 SGHRS and CDR2 YFSETQ. CDR3 residues: CASSLAASGGSPLGEQYF. The CDR3 region has the DNA TGCGCCAGCAGCTTGGCTGCTAGCGGGGGCTCCCCGCTCGGCGAGCAGTACTTC.

This clone was observed a handful of times. The genes are TRBV7-6 and TRBJ2-7, with 8 bases lining up with TRBD1. This CDR3 is built from 15 residues. V shed 4 bases, J shed 7 bases, and the junction held 12 bases outside the gene matches. Germline V gene lookup returns CDR1 SGHVS and CDR2 FNYEAQ. The CDR3 spells CASSSPRQGMEEQYF. CDR3 in DNA: TGTGCCAGCAGCTCCCCGAGACAGGGGATGGAGGAGCAGTACTTC.

This chain connects TRBV5-1 to TRBJ2-3; TRBD2 is a possible D gene (7 bases). V was trimmed by 4 bases and J by 1 base, leaving 13 bases between them. Germline values: CDR1 SGHRS, CDR2 YFSETQ. CDR3 length: 15 amino acids. This CDR3 is CASSIRGARTDTQYF. The CDR3 DNA follows: TGCGCCAGCAGCATCCGGGGGGCCCGCACAGATACGCAGTATTTT. Variable domain in full (rest from reference TRBV5-1 and TRBJ2-3): KAGVTQTPRYLIKTRGQQVTLSCSPISGHRSVSWYQQTPGQGLQFLFEYFSETQRNKGNFPGRFSGRQFSNSRSEMNVSTLELGDSALYLCASSIRGARTDTQYFGPGTRLTVL.

The table lists this clone with many counts. V gene TRBV5-4 combines with J gene TRBJ1-2, with TRBD1 matching over 7 bases. Losses at the gene ends were 0 bases for V and 8 bases for J; bases not matched to a gene: 7. CDR3 size: 14 residues. Per germline, CDR1 SGHNT and CDR2 YYREEE (reference sequence). The CDR3 DNA follows: TGTGCCAGCAGCTTGGGAGGGGGCTCATTAGGCTACACCTTC. It is translated as CASSLGGGSLGYTF. The full variable domain, its missing parts supplied by reference TRBV5-4 and TRBJ1-2, is ETGVTQSPTHLIKTRGQQVTLRCSSQSGHNTVSWYQQALGQGPQFIFQYYREEENGRGNFPPRFSGLQFPNYSSELNVNALELDDSALYLCASSLGGGSLGYTFGSGTRLTVV.

The rearrangement links TRBV3-1 (or the pseudogene TRBV3-2) to TRBJ1-2, with 7 bases lining up with TRBD1. CDR1 is LGHDT and CDR2 is YNNKEL in the germline V gene (reference sequence). CDR3 length equals 14 residues. The junction had 6 bases not matched to a gene; V was cut back by 4 bases and J by 4 bases. The CDR3 coding sequence is TGTGCCAGCAGCCCAGGGGGTGAGACCTATGGCTACACCTTC. This translates into CASSPGGETYGYTF.

A note on this clone: No DNA is shown, since the ends of the CDR3 on it are uncertain; the CDR3 is the one TCRdb lists. This chain joins TRBV7-9 and TRBJ2-1; the table's TRBD2 call for D was not verified on the DNA. Germline V lookup: CDR1 SEHNR, CDR2 FQNEAQ (reference sequence). The CDR3 adds up to 15 amino acids, both ends counted. The CDR3 loop reads CASSTFGEGYNEQFF.

This clone was counted a single time. The CDR3 region is CASSKVDCPANRLGRADEQYF. The CDR3 DNA is TGTGCCAGCAGCAAAGTCGACTGTCCAGCGAACCGGCTAGGGAGGGCGGACGAGCAGTACTTC. The rearrangement links TRBV21-1 to TRBJ2-7; TRBD2 is taken as the D call from the table, unchecked against the DNA. TRBV21-1 is recorded as a pseudogene. The CDR3 is made up of 21 amino acids.

This clone occurred a few times. The chain is built from TRBV7-2 and TRBJ1-3; 7 nucleotides align to TRBD1. The V gene's germline CDR1 is SGHTA and CDR2 FQGNSA. CDR3 size: 14 residues. V was pared by 5 bases and J by 2 bases, with 3 bases of the junction left unmatched. The CDR3 region is CASSPQGTGNTIYF. The CDR3 DNA reads as TGTGCCAGCAGCCCACAGGGGACTGGAAACACCATATATTTT.

The chain recombines TRBV28 with TRBJ1-1, with a possible D match to TRBD1 (6 bases). V was pared by 10 bases and J by 3 bases, with 18 bases between. The CDR3 runs 14 residues. From germline, CDR1 is MDHEN and CDR2 SYDVKM. The CDR3 sequence is CAIADSQSDTEAFF. The DNA for the CDR3 is TGTGCCATCGCGGACAGCCAGTCCGACACTGAAGCTTTCTTT.

The V gene is TRBV18, the J gene TRBJ2-5, with TRBD2 as a possible D gene (6 bases). Trimming took 2 bases from V and 1 from J, leaving 14 bases between them. This CDR3 has 16 residues. Germline V gene lookup returns CDR1 KGHSH and CDR2 LQKENI. The CDR3 nucleotides are TGTGCCAGCTCACCATTATTAGCGGAGACCCAAGAGACCCAGTACTTC. Translation gives CASSPLLAETQETQYF.

This clone was seen a single time. V is TRBV20-1 and J is TRBJ2-1; possible D gene TRBD2, 7 bases. The CDR3 has 18 amino acids. In germline, CDR1 is DFQATT, CDR2 SNEGSKA (reference sequence). V shed 3 bases and J shed 5 bases, with 26 bases lying between them. The DNA for the CDR3 is TGCAGTGCTAGTCCTAGGCGGACGGGGGGCCTCCAAAACAATGAGCAGTTCTTC. It codes for CSASPRRTGGLQNNEQFF.

This clone was counted between two and nine times. The rearrangement joins TRBV7-2 to TRBJ2-5; D unclear. CDR1 is SGHTA and CDR2 is FQGNSA in the germline V gene. The CDR3 spans 12 residues. Trimming removed 2 bases from V and 5 bases from J, with 6 bases in between. In nucleotides, the CDR3 is TGTGCCAGCAGCTTAATGAGGGAGACCCAGTACTTC. Translated, it gives CASSLMRETQYF.

The chain uses TRBV5-1 and TRBJ2-7, with 7 bases that match TRBD1. The CDR3 length is 13 residues. Germline V gene data show CDR1 as SGHRS and CDR2 as YFSETQ. J gave up 6 bases and V 2 bases, and 5 bases lay outside the gene matches. For the CDR3, the DNA is TGCGCCAGCAGCTTTTTGGGACAGACCGAGCAGTACTTC. Protein sequence: CASSFLGQTEQYF.

The gene calls are TRBV11-2 and TRBJ2-3; 8 bases are a match to TRBD2. The CDR3 covers 14 residues. The germline V gene encodes CDR1 SGHAT and CDR2 FQNNGV. Trimming cost V 1 base and J 3 bases; bases outside gene matches: 0. CDR3 sequence (DNA): TGTGCCAGCAGCTTAGGCGGGGGGACAGATACGCAGTATTTT. It yields the protein CASSLGGGTDTQYF.

This clone appeared once. This chain joins TRBV3-1 (or the pseudogene TRBV3-2) and TRBJ1-6, with 12 positions matching TRBD1. The CDR3 spans 15 residues. V was clipped by 5 bases and J by 14 bases; unmatched bases: 10. CDR1 and CDR2 (germline): LGHDT, YNNKEL (reference sequence). The CDR3 loop reads CASSATGTGGFTLHF. The CDR3 region has the DNA TGTGCCAGCAGCGCAACCGGGACAGGGGGCTTCACCCTCCACTTT.

This chain connects TRBV29-1 to TRBJ2-2; a possible D gene is TRBD1 (6 bases). V was clipped by 7 bases and J by 4 bases, with 16 bases between them. Germline V gene sequence: CDR1 SQVTM, CDR2 ANQGSEA. CDR3 size: 14 residues. The CDR3 loop is CSASTGIGTGELFF. The CDR3 DNA reads TGCAGCGCTTCAACAGGGATCGGCACCGGGGAGCTGTTTTTT.